This T cell receptor beta chain was documented in a study of T cell repertoires in cytomegalovirus infection. This clonotype was seen only a few times. Its antigen is currently unknown. A single record per CDR3 protein comes from TCRdb applying MiXCR to the reads. The sample records about 310,000 distinct CDR3 sequences, around 25% being singletons. The sequenced sample was cultured PBMCs, obtained from culture after CMV antigen stimulation. The clonotype was recovered from a human donor in good health (CMV status not recorded). Some clones in this sample may be carry-over from other donors' samples.

CDR3 nucleotide sequence: TGTGCCAGCAGCTTAGTCGGGGGTGTGGTGGAGACCCAGTACTTC. As protein: CASSLVGGVVETQYF. The rearrangement uses TRBV11-3 and TRBJ2-5, with D perhaps matching TRBD2 (6 bases). The CDR3 contains 15 residues. The germline V gene encodes CDR1 SGHNT and CDR2 YENEEA. V dropped 1 base and J dropped 5 bases, with 14 bases sitting between them.